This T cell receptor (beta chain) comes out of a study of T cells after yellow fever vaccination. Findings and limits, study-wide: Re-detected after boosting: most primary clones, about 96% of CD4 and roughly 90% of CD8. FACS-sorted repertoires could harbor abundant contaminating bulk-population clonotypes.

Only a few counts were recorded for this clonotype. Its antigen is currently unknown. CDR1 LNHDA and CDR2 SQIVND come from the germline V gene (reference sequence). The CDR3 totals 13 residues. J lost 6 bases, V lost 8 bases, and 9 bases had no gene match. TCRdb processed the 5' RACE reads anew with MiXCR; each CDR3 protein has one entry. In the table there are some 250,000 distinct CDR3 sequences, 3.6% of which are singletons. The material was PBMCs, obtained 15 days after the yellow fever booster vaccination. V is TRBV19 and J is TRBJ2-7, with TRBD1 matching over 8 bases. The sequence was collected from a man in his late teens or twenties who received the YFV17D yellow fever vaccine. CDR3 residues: CASAPSGGFEQYV. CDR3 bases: TGTGCCAGTGCCCCGTCAGGGGGCTTCGAGCAGTACGTC.